These 32 T cell receptor beta chains were sequenced from one sample in a study of blood T cell repertoires in COVID-19. The repertoire was sequenced with immunoSEQ multiplex PCR; TCRdb's copy has only in-frame clones and lacks some. The sample records approximately 280,000 clones, roughly 90% being singletons. The sample was PBMCs or T cells enriched from blood (not recorded which). The receptors originated from a woman between 55 and 75 years old who had recovered from COVID-19.

In its sample, this clone was seen a few times. A junction boundary mismatches the germline segment, possibly from a read error. This rearrangement joins TRBV7-9 to TRBJ2-7; TRBD2 matches 10 bases. Germline lookup yields CDR1 SEHNR and CDR2 FQNEAQ (reference sequence). This CDR3 is 16 amino acids long. Here the CDR3 reads CASSIALAGVANEQYF. The CDR3 DNA sequence: TGTGCCAGCAGCATAGCCCTAGCGGGGGTGGCGAACGAGCAGTACTTC.

The chain uses TRBV2 and TRBJ1-2; D is undetermined. The CDR3 is 12 residues long. Germline V gene data show CDR1 as SNHLY and CDR2 as FYNNEI. Trimming stripped 2 bases from V and 5 bases from J, with 6 bases between. The CDR3 DNA follows: TGTGCCAGCAGTGAATTACAATATGGCTACACCTTC. This encodes CASSELQYGYTF.

The CDR3 is CASRPLAGLTDTQYF. The CDR3 coding sequence is TGTGCCAGCAGGCCCCTAGCGGGCCTCACAGATACGCAGTATTTT. The V call is TRBV3-1 (or the pseudogene TRBV3-2), the J call TRBJ2-3, with 8 nucleotides matching TRBD2. Per germline, CDR1 LGHDT and CDR2 YNNKEL (reference sequence). There are 15 residues in the CDR3. After removal of 6 bases from V and 2 bases from J, the junction contained 7 bases not matched to a gene.

This rearrangement joins TRBV30 to TRBJ2-7; 7 nucleotides line up with TRBD2. This CDR3 comprises 14 residues. V shed 0 bases, J shed 7 bases, and the junction held 9 bases outside the gene matches. Germline CDR1 is GTSNPN and CDR2 is SVGIG (reference sequence). CDR3 loop: CAWSVWTGGGEQYF. The CDR3 coding sequence is TGTGCCTGGAGTGTCTGGACGGGAGGTGGGGAGCAGTACTTC.

This chain links TRBV2 with TRBJ1-6; 8 nucleotides agree with TRBD1. This CDR3 is built from 14 residues. Losses at the gene ends were 6 bases for V and 10 bases for J; bases not matched to a gene: 8. Germline values: CDR1 SNHLY, CDR2 FYNNEI. In nucleotides, the CDR3 is TGTGCCAGCAGCCCAGGGACAGGTAGCTCACCCCTCCACTTT. Protein sequence: CASSPGTGSSPLHF.

The chain couples TRBV5-1 to TRBJ1-6; no clear D. This CDR3 is built from 14 residues. V dropped 0 bases and J dropped 7 bases, with 8 bases sitting between them. Germline values: CDR1 SGHRS, CDR2 YFSETQ. The CDR3 reads CASSLEPGNSPLHF. CDR3 bases: TGCGCCAGCAGCTTGGAGCCGGGGAATTCACCCCTCCACTTT. Using reference TRBV5-1 and TRBJ1-6 for the parts outside the CDR3, the full variable domain is KAGVTQTPRYLIKTRGQQVTLSCSPISGHRSVSWYQQTPGQGLQFLFEYFSETQRNKGNFPGRFSGRQFSNSRSEMNVSTLELGDSALYLCASSLEPGNSPLHFGNGTRLTVT.

This clone has a single count. As DNA, the CDR3 is TGTGCCAGCAGTTCACCAGGGGAAGGAGACACAGATACGCAGTATTTT. This gives the protein CASSSPGEGDTDTQYF. The chain links TRBV28 to TRBJ2-3; D is perhaps TRBD1 (6 bases). The germline V gene has CDR1 MDHEN and CDR2 SYDVKM. The CDR3 is 16 amino acids. Trimming took off 4 bases at V and 2 bases at J, with 16 bases between the two ends.

This clone has a single count. This rearrangement joins TRBV19 to TRBJ2-5, with 12 bases aligning to TRBD2. V lost 4 bases, J lost 5 bases, and 11 bases stayed unmatched. This CDR3 comprises 17 residues. Germline CDR1 LNHDA, CDR2 SQIVND (reference sequence). This CDR3 is CASSRPPSGRAVETQYF. CDR3 sequence (DNA): TGTGCCAGTAGTAGGCCCCCTAGCGGGAGGGCCGTGGAGACCCAGTACTTC. Based on the CDR3 plus reference TRBV19 and TRBJ2-5, the full variable domain is DGGITQSPKYLFRKEGQNVTLSCEQNLNHDAMYWYRQDPGQGLRLIYYSQIVNDFQKGDIAEGYSVSREKKESFPLTVTSAQKNPTAFYLCASSRPPSGRAVETQYFGPGTRLLVL.

This sequence joins TRBV5-1 and TRBJ1-1, with 9 bases identical to TRBD1. The CDR3 is made up of 15 amino acids. With V trimmed by 3 bases and J by 3 bases, 6 bases remained unmatched. Germline values: CDR1 SGHRS, CDR2 YFSETQ. CDR3 residues: CASSSPRQGDTEAFF. The CDR3 DNA sequence: TGCGCCAGCAGCTCCCCTCGACAGGGGGACACTGAAGCTTTCTTT.

The chain carries TRBV30 and TRBJ1-3, with a possible D match to TRBD1 (5 bases). CDR1 is GTSNPN, CDR2 SVGIG, per germline (reference sequence). This CDR3 has 14 amino acids. The V gene lost 2 bases and the J gene lost 0 bases, with 8 bases spanning the gap. The CDR3 coding sequence is TGTGCCTGGAGTAGCAGGGACTCTGGAAACACCATATATTTT. It translates to CAWSSRDSGNTIYF.

This chain uses TRBV18 with TRBJ1-6; D ambiguous. This CDR3 has 15 amino acids. The V gene's germline CDR1 is KGHSH and CDR2 LQKENI. Trimming removed 3 bases from V and 5 bases from J, with 11 bases in between. The CDR3 here is CASSPNRPDNSPLHF. The CDR3 DNA follows: TGTGCCAGCTCACCTAACCGCCCGGATAATTCACCCCTCCACTTT.

The chain has TRBV9 and TRBJ2-5; 10 bases align to TRBD2. V was clipped by 0 bases and J by 1 base; unmatched bases: 0. This CDR3 spans 15 amino acids. In germline, CDR1 is SGDLS, CDR2 YYNGEE. DNA of the CDR3: TGTGCCAGCAGCGTAGGGACTAGCGGCCAAGAGACCCAGTACTTC. It is translated as CASSVGTSGQETQYF. The full variable domain, in which reference TRBV9 and TRBJ2-5 provide the parts outside the CDR3, is DSGVTQTPKHLITATGQRVTLRCSPRSGDLSVYWYQQSLDQGLQFLIQYYNGEERAKGNILERFSAQQFPDLHSELNLSSLELGDSALYFCASSVGTSGQETQYFGPGTRLLVL.

The CDR3, as DNA: TGTGCCAGCAAGGTGAACAGGGGTGATCAGCCCCAGCATTTT. Its translation: CASKVNRGDQPQHF. V usage is TRBV6-5 and J usage is TRBJ1-5, with 7 bases fitting TRBD1. In germline, CDR1 is MNHEY, CDR2 SVGAGI. The CDR3 length is 14 residues. V lost 7 bases to trimming and J lost 5 bases; unmatched junction nucleotides: 8.

This chain links TRBV5-6 with TRBJ1-4; a weak D match, TRBD1 (5 bases). CDR3 length: 14 residues. Germline V gene sequence: CDR1 SGHDT, CDR2 YYEEEE. V was trimmed by 1 base and J by 8 bases, leaving 12 bases between them. This chain's CDR3 is CASSLYAGREKLFF. CDR3 in DNA: TGTGCCAGCAGCTTGTATGCAGGGCGCGAAAAACTGTTTTTT.

The chain has TRBV5-6 and TRBJ1-2; the match to TRBD1 covers 8 bases. The CDR3 consists of 14 residues. Germline V gene lookup returns CDR1 SGHDT and CDR2 YYEEEE. Trimming removed 1 base from V and 7 bases from J; junction bases left unmatched: 6. The CDR3 nucleotides are TGTGCCAGCAGCTTGAGGCAGGGGGCATCTGGCTACACCTTC. Translation: CASSLRQGASGYTF.

The chain recombines TRBV6-2 or TRBV6-3 with TRBJ1-2; tentative D call: TRBD1 (5 bases). The germline V and J ends were trimmed by 6 bases and 2 bases, with 16 bases remaining between them. This CDR3 contains 15 residues. Per the germline V gene, CDR1 is MNHEY and CDR2 is SVGEGT. CDR3 in DNA: TGTGCCAGCAGCACAGCACAGGTGGGAAACTATGGCTACACCTTC. Encoded protein: CASSTAQVGNYGYTF.

V is TRBV5-8 and J is TRBJ1-1, with D perhaps TRBD1 (5 bases). CDR3 length: 13 residues. Germline lookup yields CDR1 SGHTS and CDR2 YDEGEE. Trimming left V 1 base short and J 6 bases short, with 10 bases between. Here the CDR3 reads CASSLRGLAEAFF. The CDR3 region has the DNA TGTGCCAGCAGCTTGAGGGGTCTGGCTGAAGCTTTCTTT.

V usage is TRBV25-1 and J usage is TRBJ2-1; 8 nucleotides match TRBD2. The germline V gene has CDR1 MGHDK and CDR2 SYGVNS. The junction had 8 bases not matched to a gene; V was cut back by 10 bases and J by 3 bases. The CDR3 is 14 amino acids. Here the CDR3 reads CATGSGGLYNEQFF. CDR3 coding DNA: TGTGCCACTGGGAGCGGGGGCCTCTACAATGAGCAGTTCTTC.

J is TRBJ2-1 and V is TRBV11-2; 10 bases are shared with TRBD2. Losses at the gene ends were 3 bases for V and 8 bases for J; bases not matched to a gene: 10. Germline CDR1 SGHAT, CDR2 FQNNGV. The CDR3 runs to 16 residues. The chain's CDR3 is CASSLGLAGELYEQFF. The DNA of the CDR3 is TGTGCCAGCAGCTTGGGGCTAGCGGGAGAACTTTATGAGCAGTTCTTC.

The genes are TRBV2 and TRBJ1-5, with no clear D. Germline V gives CDR1 SNHLY, CDR2 FYNNEI. V lost 7 bases, J lost 0 bases, and 10 bases lay in between. CDR3 size: 14 residues. In DNA form, the CDR3 reads TGTGCCAGCATCGGGAGTAATAGCAATCAGCCCCAGCATTTT. It encodes CASIGSNSNQPQHF. The full variable domain, with the rest looked up from reference TRBV2 and TRBJ1-5, is EPEVTQTPSHQVTQMGQEVILRCVPISNHLYFYWYRQILGQKVEFLVSFYNNEISEKSEIFDDQFSVERPDGSNFTLKIRSTKLEDSAMYFCASIGSNSNQPQHFGDGTRLSIL.

For the CDR3, the DNA is TGCGCCAGCAGCCGGGACAGACATAGCAATCAGCCCCAGCATTTT. Translation gives CASSRDRHSNQPQHF. The chain couples TRBV10-2 to TRBJ1-5; 7 positions match TRBD1. The CDR3 length is 15 residues. Germline V gene lookup returns CDR1 WSHSY and CDR2 SAAADI. J was trimmed by 0 bases and V by 6 bases; bases with no gene match: 5.

The rearrangement links TRBV6-5 to TRBJ2-7; 7 bases fit TRBD1. J was trimmed by 2 bases and V by 7 bases; bases with no gene match: 11. Germline CDR1 is MNHEY and CDR2 is SVGAGI. The CDR3 is 15 residues long. The CDR3 DNA reads as TGTGCCAGCAAAGGGACCTCCACAGGGGCCTACGAGCAGTACTTC. It specifies CASKGTSTGAYEQYF.

The chain joins TRBV7-8 to TRBJ2-3, with D possibly matching TRBD2 (5 bases). Per germline, CDR1 SGHVS and CDR2 FQNEAQ. V lost 1 base and J lost 5, with 16 bases in between. CDR3 size: 16 residues. The CDR3 coding sequence is TGTGCCAGCAGCTTAGAGAGGGTGTCTGGCGGAGATACGCAGTATTTT. This encodes CASSLERVSGGDTQYF.

This clone appeared a few times. The rearrangement links TRBV28 to TRBJ2-5, with 8 nucleotides matching TRBD2. The CDR3 runs 15 residues. Germline V gene data show CDR1 as MDHEN and CDR2 as SYDVKM. V trimming: 3 bases; J trimming: 5 bases; junction bases outside the gene matches: 8. CDR3 region: CASSFPGGSRETQYF. The CDR3 nucleotides read TGTGCCAGCAGTTTCCCGGGGGGGTCTCGGGAGACCCAGTACTTC. Full variable domain (outside the CDR3, taken from reference TRBV28 and TRBJ2-5): DVKVTQSSRYLVKRTGEKVFLECVQDMDHENMFWYRQDPGLGLRLIYFSYDVKMKEKGDIPEGYSVSREKKERFSLILESASTNQTSMYLCASSFPGGSRETQYFGPGTRLLVL.

The chain links TRBV30 to TRBJ2-1; weak D call: TRBD2 (5 bases). This CDR3 region has 13 residues. The V gene lost 1 base and the J gene lost 9 bases, with 13 bases spanning the gap. CDR1 and CDR2 (germline): GTSNPN, SVGIG (reference sequence). CDR3 amino acids: CAWSALTRAEQFF. CDR3 nucleotide sequence: TGTGCCTGGAGTGCCCTTACTAGGGCTGAGCAGTTCTTC.

The chain has TRBV18 and TRBJ1-3, with 7 bases that match TRBD1. Germline V gene lookup returns CDR1 KGHSH and CDR2 LQKENI. CDR3 length: 18 residues. Trimming cost V 6 bases and J 0 bases; bases outside gene matches: 14. The CDR3 protein is CASSPTRGQTFSGNTIYF. The CDR3 DNA sequence: TGTGCCAGCTCCCCTACCCGGGGACAGACGTTCTCTGGAAACACCATATATTTT.

The chain employs TRBV30 and TRBJ2-5, with a tentative D call TRBD2 (6 bases). Germline V gene sequence: CDR1 GTSNPN, CDR2 SVGIG (reference sequence). This CDR3 contains 11 residues. V lost 8 bases and J 4 bases, leaving 11 bases between the germline ends. This CDR3 reads CAGDGGETQYF. CDR3 DNA: TGTGCCGGAGACGGGGGAGAGACCCAGTACTTC.

The gene calls are TRBV5-1 and TRBJ2-1, with 8 bases that match TRBD2. After removal of 4 bases from V and 5 bases from J, the junction contained 8 bases not matched to a gene. The CDR3 runs 15 residues. CDR1 SGHRS and CDR2 YFSETQ come from the germline V gene. The CDR3 sequence is CASSVGTSSNNEQFF. The DNA for the CDR3 is TGCGCCAGCAGCGTAGGGACTAGTTCTAACAATGAGCAGTTCTTC.

The V call is TRBV3-1 (or the pseudogene TRBV3-2), the J call TRBJ1-4; 9 bases are a match to TRBD1. This CDR3 is built from 15 residues. J was trimmed by 6 bases and V by 4 bases; bases with no gene match: 6. Germline CDR1 and CDR2: LGHDT and YNNKEL (reference sequence). For the CDR3, the DNA is TGTGCCAGCAGCCCACAGGGGGCCAGGGATGAAAAACTGTTTTTT. Translation: CASSPQGARDEKLFF.

The rearrangement links TRBV28 to TRBJ1-1; tentative D call: TRBD1 (6 bases). This CDR3 has 12 residues. Trimming took 7 bases from V and 5 from J, leaving 11 bases between them. The V gene's germline CDR1 is MDHEN and CDR2 SYDVKM. CDR3 sequence: CASTLTGTEAFF. CDR3 coding DNA: TGTGCCAGCACACTGACAGGTACTGAAGCTTTCTTT.

This clone is a singleton in its sample. The CDR3 reads CASSNWPAVLNQPQHF. CDR3 coding DNA: TGTGCCAGCAGCAATTGGCCAGCGGTTTTGAATCAGCCCCAGCATTTT. The chain employs TRBV5-6 and TRBJ1-5; D not resolved. V gave up 4 bases and J gave up 4 bases, with 18 bases separating them. The CDR3 contains 16 residues. Looked up from germline, CDR1 is SGHDT and CDR2 is YYEEEE.

This clone has just one count. The chain recombines TRBV10-2 with TRBJ2-6; 9 nucleotides agree with TRBD1. Per the germline V gene, CDR1 is WSHSY and CDR2 is SAAADI. Germline trimming cut 6 bases from V and 1 base from J; bases unmatched to any gene: 4. The CDR3 spans 16 residues. In nucleotides, the CDR3 is TGCGCCAGCAGGGACAGGGGCCATTCTGGGGCCAACGTCCTGACTTTC. Its protein product is CASRDRGHSGANVLTF.